Shown below are 23 T cell receptor beta chains from a single sample sequenced in a study of T cells after yellow fever vaccination. TCRdb re-derived calls from the 5' RACE reads in MiXCR, one entry per CDR3 protein. The sample holds fewer than 350,000 distinct CDR3 sequences, 7.5% to 9% seen once. Specimen: PBMCs, collected on the day of the first yellow fever vaccination. The receptors shown here come from a man aged 18-30 years who received the YFV17D yellow fever vaccine.

In this sample, this clonotype turned up many times. V is TRBV20-1 and J is TRBJ2-3; 9 bases match TRBD2. The CDR3 totals 15 residues. V shed 6 bases, J shed 4 bases, and the junction held 11 bases outside the gene matches. Germline V lookup: CDR1 DFQATT, CDR2 SNEGSKA (reference sequence). CDR3 DNA: TGCAGTGCCCCGACTGCGGGGGGGTGGTCAGATACGCAGTATTTT. This sequence encodes CSAPTAGGWSDTQYF.

The sample holds a few counts of this clonotype. The chain links TRBV4-1 to TRBJ1-5; 9 bases are shared with TRBD1. V shed 3 bases and J 2 bases; nucleotides not matched to a gene: 2. Germline assignment: CDR1 MGHRA and CDR2 YSYEKL. CDR3 size: 15 residues. For the CDR3, the DNA is TGCGCCAGCAGCCATCGACAGGGGGGCAATCAGCCCCAGCATTTT. Amino acid sequence: CASSHRQGGNQPQHF.

The J gene is TRBJ1-2, the V gene TRBV7-2; 12 positions match TRBD1. The germline V gene has CDR1 SGHTA and CDR2 FQGNSA. Losses at the gene ends were 3 bases for V and 2 bases for J; bases not matched to a gene: 7. This CDR3 is 17 amino acids long. The chain's CDR3 is CASSFTRDRGRNYGYTF. CDR3 DNA: TGTGCCAGCAGCTTTACCAGGGACAGGGGGCGAAACTATGGCTACACCTTC.

The table lists this clonotype with a few counts. This chain joins TRBV6-1 and TRBJ1-1, with TRBD1 matching 7 bases. The length of the CDR3 is 14 residues. The germline gives CDR1 MNHNS, CDR2 SASEGT. Trimming at V came to 5 bases and at J to 5 bases, leaving 8 bases not matched to a gene. The DNA of the CDR3 is TGTGCCAGCAGTCCGACAGGGACGTGGACTGAAGCTTTCTTT. Translated, it gives CASSPTGTWTEAFF.

There are a few counts of this clonotype. V is TRBV6-2 or TRBV6-3 and J is TRBJ2-4, with D maybe TRBD1 (6 bases). The CDR3 spans 15 residues. With 5 bases removed from V and 6 bases from J, the gap between germline ends came to 17 bases. The germline gives CDR1 MNHEY, CDR2 SVGEGT. The CDR3, as DNA: TGTGCCAGCAGTAAGGACAGAGCAGAGGGAAACATTCAGTACTTC. Protein sequence: CASSKDRAEGNIQYF.

The rearrangement uses TRBV5-1 and TRBJ2-1; D is possibly TRBD1 (6 bases). Germline CDR1 and CDR2: SGHRS and YFSETQ. The CDR3 is made up of 14 amino acids. The V end lost 2 bases, the J end lost 9 bases, and 15 bases lay between the germline ends. This CDR3 is CASSLGGQSSEQFF. The CDR3, as DNA: TGCGCCAGCAGCTTAGGGGGTCAGTCGAGTGAGCAGTTCTTC. Based on the CDR3 plus reference TRBV5-1 and TRBJ2-1, the full variable domain is KAGVTQTPRYLIKTRGQQVTLSCSPISGHRSVSWYQQTPGQGLQFLFEYFSETQRNKGNFPGRFSGRQFSNSRSEMNVSTLELGDSALYLCASSLGGQSSEQFFGPGTRLTVL.

This clonotype was counted at least ten times. V is TRBV6-2 or TRBV6-3 and J is TRBJ2-7; 7 nucleotides align to TRBD1. The length of the CDR3 is 15 residues. V was clipped by 6 bases and J by 2 bases; unmatched bases: 10. The germline V gene has CDR1 MNHEY and CDR2 SVGEGT. This CDR3 is CASSRVLGQTYEQYF. The CDR3 region has the DNA TGTGCCAGCAGCCGGGTTCTGGGACAGACCTACGAGCAGTACTTC.

The rearrangement links TRBV3-1 to TRBJ1-2; D unclear. The CDR3 loop spans 14 amino acids. Germline V gene data show CDR1 as LGHDT and CDR2 as YNNKEL (reference sequence). V gave up 6 bases and J gave up 4 bases, with 15 bases separating them. CDR3: CASSPSELGYGYTF. CDR3 bases: TGTGCCAGCAGTCCATCGGAGCTTGGCTATGGCTACACCTTC.

The V gene is TRBV20-1, the J gene TRBJ1-2; unclear D gene. Trimming stripped 2 bases from V and 0 bases from J, with 10 bases between. The CDR3 runs to 14 residues. Germline V gene lookup returns CDR1 DFQATT and CDR2 SNEGSKA (reference sequence). The CDR3 spells CSARTASTNYGYTF. For the CDR3, the DNA is TGCAGTGCTAGAACAGCCTCTACTAACTATGGCTACACCTTC.

In its sample, this clonotype was seen many times. One junction end does not reproduce the germline sequence, and a read error may be involved. This sequence joins TRBV5-1 and TRBJ2-5; weak D call: TRBD2 (6 bases). Germline V gives CDR1 SGHRS, CDR2 YFSETQ. CDR3 length: 15 residues. CDR3: CASTLGGPIQETQYF. The DNA for the CDR3 is TGCGCCAGCACCTTGGGGGGACCGATCCAAGAGACCCAGTACTTC.

J is TRBJ2-1 and V is TRBV6-1; D unclear. CDR1 is MNHNS, CDR2 SASEGT, per germline. The CDR3 has 15 residues. With 8 bases removed from V and 4 bases from J, the gap between germline ends came to 18 bases. In DNA, the CDR3 is TGTGCCAGCGTGCCCCTCACTCCCCCATACAATGAGCAGTTCTTC. Translating it yields CASVPLTPPYNEQFF.

The J gene is TRBJ2-7, the V gene TRBV14; D is possibly TRBD2 (5 bases). Germline V CDR1 and CDR2: SGHDN, FVKESK. V shed 0 bases and J shed 12 bases, with 12 bases lying between them. The CDR3 loop spans 12 amino acids. The chain's CDR3 is CASSQDQRALYF. The DNA for the CDR3 is TGTGCCAGCAGCCAAGATCAGAGGGCTCTGTACTTC.

This clonotype was picked up a small number of times. V and J are TRBV27 and TRBJ2-2, with 9 bases that match TRBD1. CDR3 length equals 18 residues. The germline CDR1 and CDR2 sequences are MNHEY and SMNVEV (reference sequence). V gave up 8 bases and J gave up 4 bases; unmatched junction bases: 17. CDR3 sequence (DNA): TGTGCCAGCGCCAACCGGAGGTCCGGGACAGGGAGCACCGGGGAGCTGTTTTTT. Encoded protein: CASANRRSGTGSTGELFF.

This clonotype appeared a few times. This sequence joins TRBV12-3 or TRBV12-4 and TRBJ2-3, with D uncertain. V shed 5 bases and J shed 3 bases, with 18 bases lying between them. This CDR3 contains 16 residues. The CDR3 is CASSEDHVSNTDTQYF. Here the CDR3 DNA reads TGTGCCAGCAGTGAGGACCATGTTTCGAATACAGATACGCAGTATTTT.

The chain links TRBV5-5 to TRBJ1-1; the D gene is possibly TRBD1 (5 bases). The germline V and J ends were trimmed by 4 bases and 0 bases, with 13 bases remaining between them. This CDR3 is 15 amino acids long. The germline V gene encodes CDR1 SGHKS and CDR2 YYEKEE (reference sequence). The DNA of the CDR3 is TGTGCCAGCAGCCGTCCCGGGACTCTGAACACTGAAGCTTTCTTT. Its protein is CASSRPGTLNTEAFF.

This clonotype appeared a few times. DNA of the CDR3: TGTGCTAGCAGCTTAGCGCGAGGCACCCCCGTC. This translates into CASSLARGTPV. The chain has TRBV7-7 and TRBJ2-7, with D perhaps matching TRBD2 (5 bases). This CDR3 comprises 11 residues. The germline V gene has CDR1 SSHAT and CDR2 FNYEAQ (reference sequence).

In this sample, this clonotype turned up many times. J is TRBJ2-5 and V is TRBV28; 7 bases align to TRBD2. Germline V gene sequence: CDR1 MDHEN, CDR2 SYDVKM. Losses at the gene ends were 10 bases for V and 0 bases for J; bases not matched to a gene: 8. The CDR3 contains 14 residues. Here the CDR3 reads CATMGLPYQETQYF. The CDR3 coding sequence is TGTGCCACCATGGGACTACCGTACCAAGAGACCCAGTACTTC.

This clonotype showed up just a few times. The J gene is TRBJ2-1, the V gene TRBV4-3; 7 nucleotides agree with TRBD2. Germline assignment: CDR1 LGHNA and CDR2 YSLEER. This CDR3 has 16 residues. Trimming took 0 bases from V and 5 from J; bases not matched to a gene: 7. The CDR3 reads CASSQDLTSGDNEQFF. The CDR3 nucleotides are TGCGCCAGCAGCCAAGATCTTACCAGCGGGGACAATGAGCAGTTCTTC.

The sample holds many counts of this clonotype. The V call is TRBV5-1, the J call TRBJ2-2; TRBD1 matches at 7 bases. This CDR3 contains 15 residues. Germline trimming cut 2 bases from V and 0 bases from J; bases unmatched to any gene: 1. In germline, CDR1 is SGHRS, CDR2 YFSETQ. CDR3 amino acids: CASSFGTANTGELFF. As DNA, the CDR3 is TGCGCCAGCAGCTTCGGGACAGCGAACACCGGGGAGCTGTTTTTT.

This clonotype was counted only a few times. This chain connects TRBV27 to TRBJ2-1, with D maybe TRBD1 (6 bases). Germline V gene sequence: CDR1 MNHEY, CDR2 SMNVEV (reference sequence). V gave up 3 bases and J gave up 9 bases, with 15 bases separating them. The CDR3 length is 14 residues. The CDR3 DNA reads TGTGCCAGCAGTTTCCGGGCGGCGACAGGTGAGCAGTTCTTC. Translation gives CASSFRAATGEQFF.

This clonotype was seen a handful of times. The chain employs TRBV6-2 or TRBV6-3 and TRBJ2-7, with 11 bases identical to TRBD1. The CDR3 runs 14 residues. V trimming: 6 bases; J trimming: 2 bases; junction bases outside the gene matches: 3. Germline-derived CDR1 and CDR2 are MNHEY and SVGEGT. CDR3 nucleotides: TGTGCCAGCAGGGGACAGGGGGGCACCTACGAGCAGTACTTC. This sequence encodes CASRGQGGTYEQYF.

This clonotype has more than one count but fewer than ten. The gene calls are TRBV4-1 and TRBJ2-2, with a weak D call TRBD2 (6 bases). This CDR3 comprises 15 residues. V was shortened by 3 bases and J by 4 bases, with 12 bases between the two germline ends. Per germline, CDR1 MGHRA and CDR2 YSYEKL. The CDR3 loop is CASSHLTSRTGELFF. CDR3 DNA: TGCGCCAGCAGCCATCTGACTAGTCGCACCGGGGAGCTGTTTTTT.

This clonotype appeared many times. CDR3 amino acids: CATSGTSGGSYSYNEQFF. The CDR3 DNA is TGTGCCACCAGTGGGACTAGCGGGGGTAGTTACTCCTACAATGAGCAGTTCTTC. This chain links TRBV24-1 with TRBJ2-1, with TRBD2 matching 13 bases. The junction had 6 bases not matched to a gene; V was cut back by 5 bases and J by 0 bases. CDR3 length: 18 residues. Germline V gene lookup returns CDR1 KGHDR and CDR2 SFDVKD.